Below, 24 T cell receptor beta chains from the same sample are listed, as sequenced in a study of T cell repertoires in cytomegalovirus infection. Using its own MiXCR run on the reads, TCRdb lists one record per CDR3 protein. The data show around 110,000 distinct CDR3 sequences, roughly a tenth seen once. These TCRs are of unknown antigen specificity. Specimen: PBMCs, sequenced either directly or after in vitro stimulation (not recorded which). Receptors were obtained from a human donor in good health (CMV status not recorded). Some clones in this sample may be carry-over from other donors' samples.

The J gene is TRBJ2-7, the V gene TRBV28; D remains ambiguous. CDR3 length: 14 residues. V was shortened by 3 bases and J by 2 bases, with 11 bases between the two germline ends. Germline V gene lookup returns CDR1 MDHEN and CDR2 SYDVKM. Here the CDR3 DNA reads TGTGCCAGCAGTTTGTCGGAGAGGCCCTACGAGCAGTACTTC. Translating gives CASSLSERPYEQYF.

Only a few counts were recorded for this clonotype. CDR3 nucleotide sequence: TGCAGTGCTACCAACCATCACAAGTCCAAAAACATTCAGTACTTC. This codes for CSATNHHKSKNIQYF. V usage is TRBV20-1 and J usage is TRBJ2-4; D is uncertain. Germline CDR1 reads DFQATT; CDR2 reads SNEGSKA (reference sequence). V lost 4 bases, J lost 2 bases, and 15 bases lay in between. The CDR3 runs 15 residues.

This clonotype appeared many times. This chain links TRBV6-5 with TRBJ2-7, with D perhaps TRBD2 (6 bases). V was clipped by 6 bases and J by 4 bases, with 19 bases between them. Germline V CDR1 and CDR2: MNHEY, SVGAGI. The CDR3 covers 15 residues. CDR3 nucleotides: TGTGCCAGCAGGCCTGGCGGGGTCGCGGGTTACGAGCAGTACGTC. Amino acids: CASRPGGVAGYEQYV.

This clonotype was seen a handful of times. The J gene is TRBJ1-5, the V gene TRBV7-2; 7 nucleotides align to TRBD1. Germline V CDR1 and CDR2: SGHTA, FQGNSA. CDR3 length: 14 residues. V lost 5 bases, J lost 6 bases, and 7 bases stayed unmatched. The CDR3 here is CASSLDRVSQPQHF. The DNA of the CDR3 is TGTGCCAGCAGCCTAGACAGGGTTTCTCAGCCCCAGCATTTT. Together with reference TRBV7-2 and TRBJ1-5, the CDR3 gives the full variable domain: GAGVSQSPSNKVTEKGKDVELRCDPISGHTALYWYRQSLGQGLEFLIYFQGNSAPDKSGLPSDRFSAERTGGSVSTLTIQRTQQEDSAVYLCASSLDRVSQPQHFGDGTRLSIL.

The chain uses TRBV28 and TRBJ1-1, with D unclear. Germline CDR1 MDHEN, CDR2 SYDVKM. The CDR3 runs 12 residues. V was clipped by 8 bases and J by 10 bases, with 17 bases between them. The CDR3 region is CASGASTSRAFF. Written as DNA, the CDR3 is TGTGCCAGCGGAGCTTCGACGTCGCGAGCTTTCTTT.

The rearrangement joins TRBV6-5 to TRBJ1-5, with a weak D call TRBD1 (6 bases). CDR3 size: 14 residues. With 5 bases removed from V and 7 bases from J, the gap between germline ends came to 15 bases. The germline CDR1 and CDR2 sequences are MNHEY and SVGAGI. The CDR3 protein is CASSPSGGPQPQHF. For the CDR3, the DNA is TGTGCCAGCAGTCCTAGCGGGGGGCCCCAGCCCCAGCATTTT.

The V gene is TRBV7-8, the J gene TRBJ2-1, with unresolved D. From germline, CDR1 is SGHVS and CDR2 FQNEAQ. The CDR3 sequence is 16 residues long. V was pared by 1 base and J by 0 bases, with 10 bases between. In DNA, the CDR3 is TGTGCCAGCAGCTTAGTGTTCTGGAGCTCCTACAATGAGCAGTTCTTC. Protein sequence: CASSLVFWSSYNEQFF.

V usage is TRBV19 and J usage is TRBJ2-1; 13 bases line up with TRBD2. Germline CDR1 is LNHDA and CDR2 is SQIVND (reference sequence). The CDR3 sequence is 12 residues long. The V segment lost 9 bases and the J segment 10 bases; nucleotides outside the gene matches: 3. The CDR3 DNA reads as TGTGCCAGCGAGGGACTAGCGGGAGAGCAGTTCTTC. Translating gives CASEGLAGEQFF. The whole variable domain, filled in from reference TRBV19 and TRBJ2-1, reads DGGITQSPKYLFRKEGQNVTLSCEQNLNHDAMYWYRQDPGQGLRLIYYSQIVNDFQKGDIAEGYSVSREKKESFPLTVTSAQKNPTAFYLCASEGLAGEQFFGPGTRLTVL.

There are many counts of this clonotype. J is TRBJ2-3 and V is TRBV5-1, with 11 bases aligning to TRBD2. Germline trimming cut 2 bases from V and 5 bases from J; bases unmatched to any gene: 16. Germline loops: CDR1 SGHRS, CDR2 YFSETQ. The CDR3 consists of 19 residues. The CDR3 protein is CASSFGLASGRSGKDTQYF. The CDR3 region has the DNA TGCGCCAGCAGCTTTGGTCTTGCTAGCGGGAGGAGTGGGAAAGATACGCAGTATTTT.

This chain uses TRBV28 with TRBJ2-7; TRBD1 aligns across 9 bases. The CDR3 covers 15 residues. Germline V gene lookup returns CDR1 MDHEN and CDR2 SYDVKM. Germline trimming cut 2 bases from V and 1 base from J; bases unmatched to any gene: 3. DNA for the CDR3: TGTGCCAGCAGTTTACCTGGGACAGGGTCCTACGAGCAGTACTTC. Protein sequence: CASSLPGTGSYEQYF. The variable domain in full, completed from reference TRBV28 and TRBJ2-7, reads DVKVTQSSRYLVKRTGEKVFLECVQDMDHENMFWYRQDPGLGLRLIYFSYDVKMKEKGDIPEGYSVSREKKERFSLILESASTNQTSMYLCASSLPGTGSYEQYFGPGTRLTVT.

This clonotype was seen more than once but under ten times. The CDR3 protein is CASSQAARTGSYNEQFF. CDR3 bases: TGCGCCAGCAGCCAAGCAGCCCGGACAGGGTCCTACAATGAGCAGTTCTTC. The V gene is TRBV4-1, the J gene TRBJ2-1, with 8 bases lining up with TRBD1. Germline V gene data show CDR1 as MGHRA and CDR2 as YSYEKL. The CDR3 is made up of 17 amino acids. The ends lost 1 base at V and 1 base at J; junction bases unmatched: 6.

This clonotype was observed a few times. V usage is TRBV6-6 and J usage is TRBJ2-7, with D possibly matching TRBD2 (7 bases). V lost 10 bases and J 2 bases, leaving 21 bases between the germline ends. The length of the CDR3 is 15 residues. Per the germline V gene, CDR1 is MNHNY and CDR2 is SVGAGI (reference sequence). The CDR3 bases are TGTGCCAACAATGGGGGCAAGCGGGATCCCTACGAGCAGTACGTC. Its translation is CANNGGKRDPYEQYV.

The rearrangement joins TRBV2 to TRBJ1-5; tentatively, D is TRBD1 (6 bases). Germline CDR1 is SNHLY and CDR2 is FYNNEI. The CDR3 has 13 amino acids. The V end was cut by 5 bases, the J end by 11 bases, with 16 bases between. CDR3 nucleotide sequence: TGTGCCAGCAGTCCGGACAGTCTCCTGGCCCAGCATTTT. Translating gives CASSPDSLLAQHF.

This rearrangement joins TRBV7-4 to TRBJ2-2; 9 nucleotides agree with TRBD1. J gave up 0 bases and V 2 bases, and 19 bases lay outside the gene matches. Germline CDR1 reads SGHVT; CDR2 reads SQSDAQ. CDR3 length: 22 amino acids. The CDR3 is CASSLYSRRGQGVPPNTGELFF. The DNA for the CDR3 is TGTGCCAGCAGCTTATATTCAAGGAGGGGACAGGGAGTTCCTCCGAACACCGGGGAGCTGTTTTTT.

This clonotype was recorded many times. The chain's CDR3 is CASRPYSELTGELFF. The CDR3, as DNA: TGTGCCAGCAGGCCTTACTCGGAGTTAACCGGGGAGCTGTTTTTT. This chain connects TRBV7-2 to TRBJ2-2; D is ambiguous. The CDR3 runs to 15 residues. The germline gives CDR1 SGHTA, CDR2 FQGNSA. Trimming stripped 6 bases from V and 5 bases from J, with 16 bases between.

As to this clonotype: A much larger clone is a single base away; this may be a read error. V and J are TRBV28 and TRBJ2-7; 13 bases are a match to TRBD2. The CDR3 is 13 residues long. The V gene's germline CDR1 is MDHEN and CDR2 SYDVKM. Trimming removed 11 bases from V and 4 bases from J; junction bases left unmatched: 5. CDR3 protein: CALQTSGRYEQYF. The CDR3 DNA is TGTGCCCTCCAGACTAGCGGGAGGTACGAGCAGTACTTC.

This clonotype turned up a few times. V gene TRBV12-3 or TRBV12-4 combines with J gene TRBJ1-2, with D possibly matching TRBD1 (5 bases). V lost 3 bases to trimming and J lost 8 bases, with 16 bases between them. This CDR3 contains 14 residues. CDR3 in DNA: TGTGCCAGCAGTTTGGGGCAGACAATGGGAGGCTACACCTTC. Translated, it gives CASSLGQTMGGYTF.

The chain carries TRBV24-1 and TRBJ2-5, with D uncertain. Per germline, CDR1 KGHDR and CDR2 SFDVKD. This CDR3 comprises 14 residues. Trimming took off 3 bases at V and 1 base at J, with 8 bases between the two ends. Here the CDR3 reads CATSDPGVQETQYF. In nucleotides, the CDR3 is TGTGCCACCAGTGATCCTGGAGTCCAAGAGACCCAGTACTTC.

CDR3 in DNA: TGCGCCAGCAGCACGTACAGGGGGCTAAACAATGAGCAGTTCTTC. Amino acids: CASSTYRGLNNEQFF. This chain uses TRBV5-1 with TRBJ2-1, with 9 bases matching TRBD1. The junction had 7 bases not matched to a gene; V was cut back by 4 bases and J by 5 bases. CDR1 is SGHRS and CDR2 is YFSETQ in the germline V gene. The CDR3 is 15 amino acids.

This clonotype was picked up a small number of times. The chain joins TRBV7-9 to TRBJ1-1; TRBD1 is a possible D gene (6 bases). The V end was cut by 4 bases, the J end by 1 base, with 13 bases between. CDR1 SEHNR and CDR2 FQNEAQ come from the germline V gene (reference sequence). The CDR3 consists of 15 residues. The CDR3 DNA sequence: TGTGCCAGCAGCTCGATACAGGGACCGAACACTGAAGCTTTCTTT. Translating gives CASSSIQGPNTEAFF. Supplemented by reference TRBV7-9 and TRBJ1-1, the full variable domain reads DTGVSQNPRHKITKRGQNVTFRCDPISEHNRLYWYRQTLGQGPEFLTYFQNEAQLEKSRLLSDRFSAERPKGSFSTLEIQRTEQGDSAMYLCASSSIQGPNTEAFFGQGTRLTVV.

This clonotype was recorded many times. CDR3 amino acids: CASSQRDTGNTIYF. In nucleotides, the CDR3 is TGCGCCAGCAGCCAAAGGGACACTGGAAACACCATATATTTT. The rearrangement uses TRBV4-1 and TRBJ1-3; D is possibly TRBD1 (6 bases). This CDR3 region has 14 residues. V lost 2 bases to trimming and J lost 2 bases, with 7 bases between them. The germline gives CDR1 MGHRA, CDR2 YSYEKL.

This clonotype was seen a handful of times. The V call is TRBV6-2 or TRBV6-3, the J call TRBJ1-1; 9 nucleotides align to TRBD1. Germline loops: CDR1 MNHEY, CDR2 SVGEGT. The CDR3 totals 12 residues. With 8 bases clipped from V and 6 bases from J, the junction kept 4 bases outside the gene matches. This CDR3 is CASGGQGSEAFF. The CDR3 region has the DNA TGTGCCAGCGGAGGACAGGGGTCTGAAGCTTTCTTT.

In its sample, this clonotype was seen many times. CDR3 sequence reads: CASSSGTSSYNEQFF. CDR3 sequence (DNA): TGTGCCAGCAGCTCCGGGACTAGTTCCTACAATGAGCAGTTCTTC. The chain couples TRBV7-6 to TRBJ2-1, with TRBD2 matching over 8 bases. The CDR3 runs 15 residues. Per the germline V gene, CDR1 is SGHVS and CDR2 is FNYEAQ. V lost 4 bases to trimming and J lost 1 base; unmatched junction nucleotides: 3.

The V call is TRBV5-6, the J call TRBJ2-3; TRBD2 might be the D (5 bases). The V and J ends lost 4 bases and 4 bases respectively, with 10 bases between them. The CDR3 contains 13 residues. CDR1 is SGHDT and CDR2 is YYEEEE in the germline V gene. The CDR3 region is CASSGGLPDTQYF. CDR3 bases: TGTGCCAGCAGCGGAGGACTCCCAGATACGCAGTATTTT. Full variable domain (remainder filled in from reference TRBV5-6 and TRBJ2-3): DAGVTQSPTHLIKTRGQQVTLRCSPKSGHDTVSWYQQALGQGPQFIFQYYEEEERQRGNFPDRFSGHQFPNYSSELNVNALLLGDSALYLCASSGGLPDTQYFGPGTRLTVL.